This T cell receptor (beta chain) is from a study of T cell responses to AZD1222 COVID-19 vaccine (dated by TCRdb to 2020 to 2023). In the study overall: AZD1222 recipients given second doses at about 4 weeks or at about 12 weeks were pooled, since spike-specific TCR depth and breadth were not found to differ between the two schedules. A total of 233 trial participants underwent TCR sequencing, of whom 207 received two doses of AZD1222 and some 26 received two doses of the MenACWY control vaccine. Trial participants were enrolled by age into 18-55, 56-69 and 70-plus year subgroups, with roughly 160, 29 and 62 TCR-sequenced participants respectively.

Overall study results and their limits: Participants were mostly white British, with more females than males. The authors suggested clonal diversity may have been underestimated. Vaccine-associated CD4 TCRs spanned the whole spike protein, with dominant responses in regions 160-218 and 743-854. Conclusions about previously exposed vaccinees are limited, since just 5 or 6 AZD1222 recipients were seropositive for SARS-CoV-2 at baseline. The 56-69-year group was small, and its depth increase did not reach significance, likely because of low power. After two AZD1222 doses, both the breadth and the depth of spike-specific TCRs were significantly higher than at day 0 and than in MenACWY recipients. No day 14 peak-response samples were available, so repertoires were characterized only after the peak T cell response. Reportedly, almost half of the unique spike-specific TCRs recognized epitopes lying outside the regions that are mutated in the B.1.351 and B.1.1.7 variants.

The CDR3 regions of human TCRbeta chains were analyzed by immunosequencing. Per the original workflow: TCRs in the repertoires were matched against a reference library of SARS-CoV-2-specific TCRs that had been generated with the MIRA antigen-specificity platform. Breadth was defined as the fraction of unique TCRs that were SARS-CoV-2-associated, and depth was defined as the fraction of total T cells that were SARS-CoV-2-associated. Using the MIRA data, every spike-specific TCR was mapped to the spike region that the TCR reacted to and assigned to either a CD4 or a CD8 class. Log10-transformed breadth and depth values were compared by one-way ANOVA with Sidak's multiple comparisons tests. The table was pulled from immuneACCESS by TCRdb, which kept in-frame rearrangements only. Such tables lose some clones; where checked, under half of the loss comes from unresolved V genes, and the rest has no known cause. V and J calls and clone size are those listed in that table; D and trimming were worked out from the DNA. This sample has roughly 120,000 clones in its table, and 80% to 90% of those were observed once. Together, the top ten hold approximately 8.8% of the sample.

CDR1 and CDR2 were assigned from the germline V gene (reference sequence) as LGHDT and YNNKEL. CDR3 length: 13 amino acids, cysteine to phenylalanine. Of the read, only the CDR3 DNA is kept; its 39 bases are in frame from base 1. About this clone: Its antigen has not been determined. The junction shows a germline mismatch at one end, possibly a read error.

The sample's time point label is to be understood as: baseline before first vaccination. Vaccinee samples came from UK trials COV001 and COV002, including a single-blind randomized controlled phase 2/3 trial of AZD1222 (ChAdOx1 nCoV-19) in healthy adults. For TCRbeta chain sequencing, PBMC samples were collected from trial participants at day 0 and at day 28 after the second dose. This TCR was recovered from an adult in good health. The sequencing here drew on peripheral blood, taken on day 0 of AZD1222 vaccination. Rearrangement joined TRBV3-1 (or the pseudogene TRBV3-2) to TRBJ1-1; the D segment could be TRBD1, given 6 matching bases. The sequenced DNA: TGTGCCAGCACCCAAGGGGGAATCACTGAAGCTTTCTTT. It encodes CASTQGGITEAFF.